This paragraph covers one T cell receptor (beta chain) sequence. The germline V and J ends were trimmed by 3 bases and 7 bases, with 12 bases remaining between them. This CDR3 is 13 amino acids long. In germline, CDR1 is SEHNR, CDR2 FQNEAQ (reference sequence). The record originates from a study of brain T cells in children with intractable seizures. Sequencing used immunoSEQ multiplex PCR; TCRdb keeps in-frame clones, though not all of them. The profile shows roughly 80,000 clones, under 95% of them singletons. The sequence came from a girl aged 2 to 10 with Rasmussen encephalitis and intractable seizures. Material: peripheral blood, obtained at surgery. V is TRBV7-9 and J is TRBJ1-1, with unresolved D. CDR3 DNA: TGTGCCAGCAGCTTCGGTGGGGAAATTGAAGCTTTCTTT. Its protein is CASSFGGEIEAFF.